These 17 T cell receptor beta chains were sequenced from one sample in a study of cytomegalovirus exposure and HLA in healthy donors. The PCR was carried out with 60 Vbeta primers and 13 Jbeta primers. Clones were read by immunoSEQ multiplex PCR, and TCRdb kept only the in-frame ones, dropping some. The table shows about 160,000 clones, with 60% to 85% occurring only once. The sample taken for sequencing was PBMCs. Receptor source: a middle-aged woman in good health and CMV-seronegative.

The J gene is TRBJ2-1, the V gene TRBV19; 8 nucleotides agree with TRBD1. This CDR3 has 13 residues. Germline loops: CDR1 LNHDA, CDR2 SQIVND (reference sequence). The junction had 1 base not matched to a gene; V was cut back by 0 bases and J by 9 bases. The CDR3 nucleotides read TGTGCCAGTAGTATAGAGACAGGGGCTGAGCAGTTCTTC. This encodes CASSIETGAEQFF.

The chain has TRBV10-3 and TRBJ1-1, with a possible D match to TRBD1 (5 bases). Trimming stripped 6 bases from V and 7 bases from J, with 12 bases between. The germline V gene encodes CDR1 ENHRY and CDR2 SYGVKD. The CDR3 is made up of 12 amino acids. The CDR3 protein is CAISGGESEAFF. CDR3 coding DNA: TGTGCCATCAGCGGGGGGGAGAGTGAAGCTTTCTTT.

Details on this clone: Other DNA sequences in this specimen translate into the identical CDR3. The chain employs TRBV5-1 and TRBJ1-1; TRBD1 matches 8 bases. Trimming removed 4 bases from V and 0 bases from J; junction bases left unmatched: 2. There are 14 residues in the CDR3. Germline lookup yields CDR1 SGHRS and CDR2 YFSETQ. As DNA, the CDR3 is TGCGCCAGCAGCCCGGACAGGGTGAACACTGAAGCTTTCTTT. Translation gives CASSPDRVNTEAFF.

This chain links TRBV6-1 with TRBJ2-5; 7 nucleotides line up with TRBD1. V dropped 5 bases and J dropped 5; count of bases not matched to a gene: 8. Germline V gene sequence: CDR1 MNHNS, CDR2 SASEGT. The CDR3 is made up of 14 amino acids. Written as DNA, the CDR3 is TGTGCCAGCAGTCTCGAACAGGGGTCCGAGACCCAGTACTTC. Translated: CASSLEQGSETQYF.

The chain uses TRBV5-4 and TRBJ2-3; D possibly corresponds to TRBD2 (7 bases). Trimming took 7 bases from V and 2 from J, leaving 14 bases between them. There are 14 residues in the CDR3. Germline CDR1 SGHNT, CDR2 YYREEE (reference sequence). The CDR3 spells CASPGGGATDTQYF. The CDR3 DNA follows: TGTGCCAGCCCTGGAGGGGGGGCCACAGATACGCAGTATTTT.

This clone was counted a few times. The V call is TRBV29-1, the J call TRBJ1-1, with a possible D match to TRBD1 (6 bases). The V end lost 7 bases, the J end lost 1 base, and 10 bases lay between the germline ends. CDR1 and CDR2 (germline): SQVTM, ANQGSEA. This CDR3 is 12 amino acids long. CDR3 bases: TGCAGCGCGGGACACCGGAACACTGAAGCTTTCTTT. Translation gives CSAGHRNTEAFF. Filled out from reference TRBV29-1 and TRBJ1-1, the complete variable domain reads SAVISQKPSRDICQRGTSLTIQCQVDSQVTMMFWYRQQPGQSLTLIATANQGSEATYESGFVIDKFPISRPNLTFSTLTVSNMSPEDSSIYLCSAGHRNTEAFFGQGTRLTVV.

The chain employs TRBV2 and TRBJ1-5; D gene unclear. In germline, CDR1 is SNHLY, CDR2 FYNNEI. Trimming took 7 bases from V and 0 from J, leaving 7 bases between them. The CDR3 contains 13 residues. In nucleotides, the CDR3 is TGTGCCAGCAACTCCTATAGCAATCAGCCCCAGCATTTT. The encoded protein is CASNSYSNQPQHF.

The rearrangement joins TRBV6-1 to TRBJ2-5; 8 positions match TRBD1. Losses at the gene ends were 2 bases for V and 4 bases for J; bases not matched to a gene: 9. This CDR3 is built from 16 residues. CDR1 is MNHNS, CDR2 SASEGT, per germline. The chain's CDR3 is CASSERRQGAGETQYF. The CDR3 DNA reads as TGTGCCAGCAGTGAACGCCGGCAGGGGGCCGGAGAGACCCAGTACTTC.

This clone was picked up a small number of times. V and J are TRBV29-1 and TRBJ1-1, with D perhaps TRBD1 (6 bases). This CDR3 contains 13 residues. Per the germline V gene, CDR1 is SQVTM and CDR2 is ANQGSEA. V was clipped by 4 bases and J by 1 base, with 10 bases between them. CDR3 DNA: TGCAGCGTTGGCCAGACAGGGAACACTGAAGCTTTCTTT. Amino acids: CSVGQTGNTEAFF.

The chain links TRBV27 to TRBJ1-2, with D unclear. V lost 4 bases, J lost 4 bases, and 10 bases lay in between. CDR1 MNHEY and CDR2 SMNVEV come from the germline V gene (reference sequence). This CDR3 is built from 13 residues. The CDR3 DNA reads TGTGCCAGCAGTTCCGGACTCGCCTATGGCTACACCTTC. This translates into CASSSGLAYGYTF.

The rearrangement links TRBV5-1 to TRBJ1-2, with a tentative D call TRBD1 (6 bases). This CDR3 has 15 amino acids. Between the trimmed V and J ends, which lost 2 bases and 3 bases, there was a span of 14 bases. From germline, CDR1 is SGHRS and CDR2 YFSETQ. In DNA form, the CDR3 reads TGCGCCAGCAGCTTCCGGCCAGGGGTCCACTATGGCTACACCTTC. Translated, it gives CASSFRPGVHYGYTF.

The chain employs TRBV11-1 and TRBJ1-1; D gene uncertain. V gave up 2 bases and J gave up 5 bases, with 9 bases separating them. Per the germline V gene, CDR1 is SGHAT and CDR2 is FQDESV (reference sequence). This CDR3 spans 13 amino acids. CDR3 in DNA: TGTGCCAGCAGCTTACTGACGGGGACTGAAGCTTTCTTT. This translates into CASSLLTGTEAFF.

The chain joins TRBV15 to TRBJ1-2; D remains ambiguous. V gave up 0 bases and J gave up 3 bases, with 5 bases separating them. This CDR3 contains 13 residues. Germline V gene sequence: CDR1 LNHNV, CDR2 YYDKDF (reference sequence). The CDR3 coding sequence is TGTGCCACCAGCAGAGACAGTTACTATGGCTACACCTTC. As protein: CATSRDSYYGYTF.

This clone was seen more than once but under ten times. The CDR3 region has the DNA TGCGCCAGCAGCTTAGGACAGGATCAGCCCCAGCATTTT. Its protein is CASSLGQDQPQHF. The genes are TRBV5-1 and TRBJ1-5, with 7 bases that match TRBD1. The CDR3 runs to 13 residues. Germline V lookup: CDR1 SGHRS, CDR2 YFSETQ. V lost 2 bases to trimming and J lost 5 bases; unmatched junction nucleotides: 1.

The rearrangement links TRBV4-1 to TRBJ2-3; 9 bases are shared with TRBD2. Trimming at V came to 4 bases and at J to 2 bases, leaving 7 bases not matched to a gene. Germline V gives CDR1 MGHRA, CDR2 YSYEKL. The CDR3 consists of 16 residues. The CDR3 loop is CASSPRGGGATDTQYF. CDR3 DNA: TGCGCCAGCAGCCCAAGGGGCGGGGGGGCCACAGATACGCAGTATTTT.

This chain connects TRBV5-1 to TRBJ2-1, with D tentatively TRBD1 (5 bases). Germline CDR1 reads SGHRS; CDR2 reads YFSETQ. The length of the CDR3 is 15 residues. The V end was cut by 1 base, the J end by 5 bases, with 13 bases between. The CDR3 spells CASSLIPDTNNEQFF. The CDR3 DNA follows: TGCGCCAGCAGCTTGATCCCGGACACTAACAATGAGCAGTTCTTC.

This CDR3 is CAMTDRNGDTIYF. The CDR3 bases are TGTGCCATGACGGACAGAAATGGGGACACCATATATTTT. This chain connects TRBV5-4 to TRBJ1-3, with a weak D call TRBD1 (6 bases). The CDR3 extends over 13 amino acids. The V and J ends lost 9 bases and 8 bases respectively, with 18 bases between them. Germline CDR1 reads SGHNT; CDR2 reads YYREEE (reference sequence).